Sequencing of this T cell receptor (beta chain) was carried out in a study of somatic mutations in cytotoxic T cells in rheumatoid arthritis. V lost 4 bases and J lost 6; bases outside the gene matches: 6. The CDR3 length is 14 residues. Germline CDR1 and CDR2: SGHDN and FVKESK. TCRdb keeps only in-frame clones here, not all; method: immunoSEQ multiplex PCR. The sample has about 19,000 clones, approximately 80% seen once; the top ten hold over 12%. Study-wide results and caveats: The targets (antigens) of the expanded CD8+ clones were not known.

This clone was counted only a few times. No antigen is known for it. The sequence came from an adult with rheumatoid arthritis. Sequencing was done on a sample of CD8+ T cells sorted from blood. The chain has TRBV14 and TRBJ2-7; 10 bases map to TRBD1. CDR3 amino acids: CASSPGTGVLEQYF. The CDR3 region has the DNA TGTGCCAGCAGCCCCGGGACAGGGGTTCTCGAGCAGTACTTC.